The rows below give T cell receptor beta chains drawn from one sample of a study of cytomegalovirus exposure and HLA in healthy donors. Data came from immunoSEQ multiplex PCR; TCRdb stores just in-frame clones and leaves some out. The data hold 170,000 or so clones, with roughly 82% observed a single time. Sequenced input: PBMCs. The origin of the receptors is a woman between 45 and 65 years old in good health and CMV-seronegative. Both conserved end residues are part of each CDR3. D genes are given only for firm matches. Clone size appears in some rows only: once, few, many, or a class for an expanded clone.

j_call clone_size cdr3_length v_call d_call cdr3_nt cdr3_aa
TRBJ2-4 NA 18 TRBV11-2 NA TGTGCCAGCAGCTGGGGTCAGGGGTGGTTAGTGGACAAAAACATTCAGTACTTC CASSWGQGWLVDKNIQYF
TRBJ2-1 NA 15 TRBV5-1 TRBD1 TGCGCCAGCAGCCCTGACAGGGGCTCCTACAATGAGCAGTTCTTC CASSPDRGSYNEQFF
TRBJ1-1 NA 15 TRBV11-1 NA TGTGCCAGCAGCCGACTGGCGGGGTTGAACACTGAAGCTTTCTTT CASSRLAGLNTEAFF
TRBJ2-5 NA 17 TRBV4-1 TRBD2 TGCGCCAGCAGCTCTCCTCCTCCAGCGGGGGGCCAAGAGACCCAGTACTTC CASSSPPPAGGQETQYF
TRBJ2-5 NA 19 TRBV5-5 TRBD2 TGTGCCAGCAGCTTAGTGGGCGCGGGAGATCTGGAGGGTCTAGAGACCCAGTACTTC CASSLVGAGDLEGLETQYF
TRBJ2-5 NA 14 TRBV6-1 NA TGTGCCACCGCCCTTTTTGGGGCCCAAGAGACCCAGTACTTC CATALFGAQETQYF
TRBJ2-1 NA 15 TRBV18 NA TGTGCCAGCTCACCAATGGCCCGGGTTTACAATGAGCAGTTCTTC CASSPMARVYNEQFF
TRBJ2-1 NA 11 TRBV5-1 NA TGCGCCAGCACAGGGTTGGATGAGCAGTTCTTC CASTGLDEQFF
TRBJ2-1 NA 14 TRBV21-1 NA TGTGCCAGCAGCGAGCGGGGATACTACAATGAGCAGTTCTTC CASSERGYYNEQFF
TRBJ2-2 NA 16 TRBV6-5 TRBD2 TGTGCCAGCAGTTACTCTGGCGGGAGGAACACCGGGGAGCTGTTTTTT CASSYSGGRNTGELFF
TRBJ1-4 few 12 TRBV6-6 NA TGTGCCAGCAGTTACTCGGAGCAGGGCAGACGTTTT CASSYSEQGRRF
TRBJ2-1 NA 11 TRBV2 NA TGTGCCAGCAGTAGCCTCAATGAGCAGTTCTTC CASSSLNEQFF
TRBJ2-5 NA 15 TRBV7-9 TRBD2 TGTGCCAGCAGCACGACGGGACTAGCGGAAGAGACCCAGTACTTC CASSTTGLAEETQYF
TRBJ2-1 NA 12 TRBV7-9 TRBD2 TGTGCCAGCGGTAGCGGGAGAAATGAGCAGTTCTTC CASGSGRNEQFF
TRBJ2-7 NA 17 TRBV11-2 TRBD1 TGTGCCAGCAGCTTAGATTTAGGGGGCCAGGGGGTCTACGAGCAGTACTTC CASSLDLGGQGVYEQYF
TRBJ1-1 NA 14 TRBV5-4 NA TGTGCCAGCAGCTTCCCGGGCGGAGGGCAGAAAGCTTTCTTT CASSFPGGGQKAFF
TRBJ2-7 NA 16 TRBV19 TRBD1 TGTGCCAGTAGTATAGGCTCCGGGACAGGGGGATACGAGCAGTACTTC CASSIGSGTGGYEQYF